This T cell receptor (beta chain) originates from a study of cytomegalovirus exposure and HLA in healthy donors. The study, taken as a whole, reports: Analysis performed later found about 18,000 TCR beta sequences associated with HLA alleles at 0.05 false discovery rate.

Sample share makes this clone medium-sized. Antigen unknown. This PCR relied on a set of 60 Vbeta primers and 13 Jbeta primers. The repertoire was sequenced with immunoSEQ multiplex PCR; TCRdb's copy has only in-frame clones and lacks some. The sample lists more than 120,000 clones, approximately 80% seen once, with approximately 2.4% in the top ten. V lost 0 bases, J lost 6 bases, and 8 bases lay in between. CDR1 is PRHDT, CDR2 FYEKMQ, per germline (reference sequence). The CDR3 spans 13 residues. The origin of this receptor is a male donor in good health and CMV-seronegative. This chain links TRBV13 with TRBJ1-1, with D unresolved. The sample taken for sequencing was PBMCs. For the CDR3, the DNA is TGTGCCAGCAGCTTAGGCGCGGATCCTGAAGCTTTCTTT. Its translation: CASSLGADPEAFF.